This TCR beta chain was captured in a study of blood T cell repertoires in COVID-19. Overall study context: The study drew acute and convalescent COVID-19 samples from the United States, Italy and Spain. Sources were T cells, B-cell-depleted T cells, or PBMCs; the material itself was cDNA or gDNA.

Authors' analysis steps: Reference gene primer amplification in the assay estimated nucleated cell counts. Sequencing was performed with immunoSEQ multiplex PCR; in TCRdb, only in-frame clones are kept and a portion is missing. V and J calls and clone size are those listed in that table; D and trimming were worked out from the DNA. Of some 100,000 clones in the sample, around nine tenths were seen once. CDR1 and CDR2 from the germline V gene are MNHEY and SVGAGI. The J segment lost 7 bases and the V segment lost 11 bases, leaving 8 bases of the junction unmatched. The CDR3 totals 13 residues. The receptor was isolated from a man aged 50 to 60 with acute or convalescent COVID-19. The chain joins TRBV6-5 to TRBJ1-6; 7 nucleotides match TRBD1. The sample taken for sequencing was peripheral blood. The CDR3: CAVGTAQNSPLHF. The CDR3 region has the DNA TGTGCCGTAGGGACAGCTCAAAATTCACCCCTCCACTTT.